This TCR beta chain comes out of a study of blood T cell repertoires in COVID-19 (TCRdb year 2020). Context from the whole study: Samples covering the acute and convalescent phases of COVID-19 were provided by collaborators in the United States, Italy and Spain. Deeply sampled blood TCRbeta repertoires from subjects exposed to, actively infected with, or recovered from COVID-19 were included in the dataset. Where available, HLA class I and class II types were obtained from metadata supplied by the sample provider rather than from assay-based typing. The repertoires were released in a freely available public database meant as a resource for research on the immune response to SARS-CoV-2. The samples were drawn from two sources: the first 160 participants of the ongoing ImmuneRACE study, and approximately 1,300 subjects contributed by 6 global collaborators. Sample metadata almost always included a de-identified subject ID, COVID-19 status, age in years and sex. The material from the prospective study consisted of cDNA or gDNA derived from T cells, B-cell-depleted T cells, or PBMCs.

On the study overall, not on this receptor specifically: The amount of clinical and demographic metadata varied by source and participant and was provided uncurated.

With regard to this clone: The antigen this receptor binds is unknown. No quality values exist for individual bases; no much larger clone is one base distant.

Whole blood was collected in K2EDTA tubes by collaborating institutions according to the institutions' own protocols. For TCRbeta analysis, collaborators shipped samples in one of three forms: frozen whole blood, isolated PBMCs, or DNA extracted from either of those sample types. TCRbeta CDR3 regions were amplified from genomic DNA using the immunoSEQ Assay, a bias-controlled multiplex PCR. On the study's bioinformatics: The number of nucleated cells in each sample was estimated from the amplification of reference gene primers within the assay. To quantify the absolute abundance of each unique TCRbeta CDR3 rearrangement, sequence reads were collapsed and filtered. For each sample, productive Simpson clonality was calculated as the square root of Simpson's diversity index over productive rearrangements. In TCRdb, the immuneACCESS table is reduced to in-frame sequences with V and J assigned. These tables do not hold every clone; where another copy was compared, an unresolved V gene accounts for under half, and the others remain unexplained. D and trimming come from the DNA, and the V and J calls and clone size come from that table. For this sample the table gives approximately 100,000 clones, of which 91% were detected only once. The ten largest clones capture 15% to 20% of the sample.

The sample comprised peripheral blood. This receptor was identified in a man in his fifties or sixties with acute or convalescent COVID-19.

The CDR3 region: CSASSGDPNSPLHF. The DNA sequence is TGCAGTGCTAGTTCAGGGGACCCGAATTCACCCCTCCACTTT. The chain is assembled from TRBV20-1 and TRBJ1-6; D gene: possibly TRBD1, on 6 matching bases. The junction shows trimming of 3 bases on V and 7 bases on J, plus 13 bases between the germline ends. The germline V gene (reference sequence) yields DFQATT for CDR1 and SNEGSKA for CDR2. The CDR3 runs 14 amino acids, cysteine and phenylalanine included. Just CDR3 DNA is preserved here, 42 bases in frame from base 1.